The rows below give T cell receptor beta chains drawn from one sample of a study of blood T cell repertoires in COVID-19. Produced via immunoSEQ multiplex PCR; TCRdb's table is partial and in-frame only. The repertoire holds hundreds of thousands of clones, with around 88% as singletons. Sequenced material: PBMCs or T cells enriched from blood (not recorded which). The source of these receptors is a woman aged 50 to 65 with acute COVID-19. The CDR3 runs from the conserved cysteine through the conserved F or W. Not all rows give a size; the values are once, few, many and, for expanded clones, a class.

J: TRBJ2-4; V: TRBV5-5; size: -; CDR3: CASSPGTSGPRRSQYF
J: TRBJ1-2; V: TRBV3-1/TRBV3-2; size: -; CDR3: CASSQELIRTGIGGYTF
J: TRBJ2-1; V: TRBV7-2; size: -; CDR3: CASILGTGIYNEQFF
J: TRBJ2-2; V: TRBV4-3; size: -; CDR3: CASSQYSGGNGELFF
J: TRBJ2-7; V: TRBV7-2; size: -; CDR3: CASSLAGALSYEQYF
J: TRBJ2-7; V: TRBV2; size: -; CDR3: CASSDREGAEQYF
J: TRBJ2-3; V: TRBV13; size: -; CDR3: CASSLGRRGLTTDTQYF
J: TRBJ2-7; V: TRBV27; size: -; CDR3: CASSLLAGDSEQYF
J: TRBJ1-2; V: TRBV2; size: -; CDR3: CASGQRNYGYTF
J: TRBJ2-7; V: TRBV6-5; size: -; CDR3: CASSYRAQGSYEQYF
J: TRBJ2-5; V: TRBV12-5; size: -; CDR3: CASADTDGVGGTQYF
J: TRBJ1-1; V: TRBV3-1/TRBV3-2; size: -; CDR3: CASSQFEVITGSTEAFF
J: TRBJ2-3; V: TRBV19; size: -; CDR3: CASRPLRGGRGTDTQYF
J: TRBJ1-5; V: TRBV5-4; size: -; CDR3: CASSFMGGGGQPQHF
J: TRBJ2-7; V: TRBV9; size: -; CDR3: CASSVASGAGGGLEQYF
J: TRBJ2-2; V: TRBV3-1/TRBV3-2; size: -; CDR3: CASSRTDTGELFF
J: TRBJ1-1; V: TRBV28; size: -; CDR3: CASSQGEAFF
J: TRBJ2-7; V: TRBV5-4; size: -; CDR3: CASSRGGDAYEQYF
J: TRBJ2-1; V: TRBV7-3; size: -; CDR3: CASSRYSQGTGKNEQFF
J: TRBJ1-5; V: TRBV20-1; size: once; CDR3: CSASTGTQHF
J: TRBJ1-1; V: TRBV9; size: -; CDR3: CASSTGVNTEAFF
J: TRBJ2-5; V: TRBV4-3; size: -; CDR3: CASSQASGTSGETQYF
J: TRBJ2-6; V: TRBV30; size: -; CDR3: CAWSRGSGANVLTF
J: TRBJ2-2; V: TRBV4-3; size: few; CDR3: CASSPSTDGLAGTGELFF
J: TRBJ2-1; V: TRBV29-1; size: -; CDR3: CSVPKWGLPNNEQFF
J: TRBJ2-4; V: TRBV5-1; size: -; CDR3: CASSLALVVAGAGGDIQYF
J: TRBJ2-7; V: TRBV6-5; size: -; CDR3: CASEDYEQYF
J: TRBJ1-4; V: TRBV18; size: -; CDR3: CASSRGGNEKLFF
J: TRBJ1-1; V: TRBV6-2/TRBV6-3; size: -; CDR3: CASSYRTRVRLNTEAFF
J: TRBJ2-1; V: TRBV7-8; size: once; CDR3: CASSVIAGTASYEQFF
J: TRBJ2-1; V: TRBV27; size: once; CDR3: CASSFGLAGVEQFF
J: TRBJ1-5; V: TRBV11-3; size: -; CDR3: CASSSIFGQGARQPQHF
J: TRBJ1-3; V: TRBV19; size: -; CDR3: CASSIDRGTIYF
J: TRBJ1-4; V: TRBV5-1; size: -; CDR3: CASKSPGFSTNEKLFF
J: TRBJ1-1; V: TRBV18; size: -; CDR3: CASSPYRGLDTEAFF
J: TRBJ1-1; V: TRBV18; size: -; CDR3: CASSSRIGRYRDTEAFF
J: TRBJ2-1; V: TRBV28; size: -; CDR3: CASSLSGGPYHEQFF
J: TRBJ1-5; V: TRBV19; size: -; CDR3: CASSWTGTNQPQHF
J: TRBJ1-5; V: TRBV6-1; size: -; CDR3: CASSEALLRGANQPQHF
J: TRBJ2-7; V: TRBV5-1; size: -; CDR3: CASSLKVESYEQYF
J: TRBJ2-1; V: TRBV13; size: -; CDR3: CASSLVSGDEQFF
J: TRBJ2-7; V: TRBV30; size: few; CDR3: CAWGTGSFRQYF
J: TRBJ2-7; V: TRBV28; size: -; CDR3: CASINEREGLTEQYF
J: TRBJ1-2; V: TRBV6-5; size: -; CDR3: CASRLGQGTYGYTF
J: TRBJ2-3; V: TRBV5-1; size: -; CDR3: CASSLHQRGGADTQYF
J: TRBJ2-1; V: TRBV6-5; size: -; CDR3: CASRRTGGSYNEQFF
J: TRBJ2-1; V: TRBV6-1; size: -; CDR3: CASSEPGQGLAGLDNEQFF
J: TRBJ2-1; V: TRBV28; size: -; CDR3: CASKKSGSWNEQFF
J: TRBJ2-7; V: TRBV6-6; size: few; CDR3: CASSSLPDEQYF
J: TRBJ2-3; V: TRBV9; size: -; CDR3: CASSVGPGTSGRSDTQYF
J: TRBJ2-3; V: TRBV29-1; size: -; CDR3: CSVGGGRGTDTQYF
J: TRBJ2-3; V: TRBV30; size: once; CDR3: CAWSVGLAGRTDTQYF
J: TRBJ2-1; V: TRBV9; size: -; CDR3: CASSFRTSNNEQFF
J: TRBJ2-1; V: TRBV5-8; size: -; CDR3: CASSVSGTSGGDNEQFF
J: TRBJ2-1; V: TRBV30; size: -; CDR3: CAWSVIAGGTYNEQFF